The rows below give T cell receptor beta chains drawn from one sample of a study of human T cells and chemical hapten exposure. TCRdb reanalysed the RACE reads using MiXCR and keeps one entry per CDR3 protein. The profile shows a few hundred thousand distinct CDR3 sequences, nearly 6.5% of them singletons. The sample here was whole blood, taken in connection with sensitization to the hapten diphenylcyclopropenone (DPC). Receptor source: a woman aged 18 to 35 with alopecia areata. Some clones in this sample may be carry-over from other donors' samples. The CDR3 runs from the conserved cysteine through the conserved F or W. D genes are given only for firm matches. The listing skips clone size in some rows; elsewhere it reads once, few, many or a size class.

v_gene: TRBV13; abundance: many; d_gene: .; j_gene: TRBJ1-2; CDR3aa: CASSLEARGADYGYTF; CDR3nt: TGTGCCAGCAGCTTAGAGGCGAGGGGCGCGGACTATGGCTACACCTTC
v_gene: TRBV20-1; abundance: many; d_gene: .; j_gene: TRBJ2-3; CDR3aa: CSAPKQGAWADTQYF; CDR3nt: TGCAGTGCTCCCAAACAGGGCGCCTGGGCGGATACGCAGTATTTT
v_gene: TRBV2; abundance: once; d_gene: TRBD1; j_gene: TRBJ2-3; CDR3aa: CASSARSGGRDTQYF; CDR3nt: TGTGCCAGCAGTGCGCGGTCAGGGGGCAGAGATACGCAGTATTTT
v_gene: TRBV21-1; abundance: .; d_gene: .; j_gene: TRBJ2-6; CDR3aa: CASSPPASGIAGANVLTF; CDR3nt: TGTGCCAGCAGCCCCCCGGCCTCAGGGATAGCTGGGGCCAACGTCCTGACTTTC
v_gene: TRBV14; abundance: .; d_gene: TRBD2; j_gene: TRBJ2-3; CDR3aa: CASSLPRSGGLDTQYF; CDR3nt: TGTGCCAGCAGCTTACCTAGGAGCGGGGGTTTAGATACGCAGTATTTT
v_gene: TRBV7-2; abundance: .; d_gene: .; j_gene: TRBJ2-5; CDR3aa: CASRSAPGPTETQYF; CDR3nt: TGTGCCAGCAGGTCTGCCCCGGGACCCACCGAGACCCAGTACTTC
v_gene: TRBV29-1; abundance: many; d_gene: .; j_gene: TRBJ1-1; CDR3aa: CSVKQMNTEAFF; CDR3nt: TGCAGCGTCAAACAGATGAACACTGAAGCTTTCTTT
v_gene: TRBV6-5; abundance: .; d_gene: .; j_gene: TRBJ2-2; CDR3aa: CASSTPAGANTGELFF; CDR3nt: TGTGCCAGCAGTACCCCAGCGGGCGCGAACACCGGGGAGCTGTTTTTT
v_gene: TRBV10-3; abundance: few; d_gene: .; j_gene: TRBJ1-1; CDR3aa: CAIRLGPNTEAFF; CDR3nt: TGTGCCATCAGGCTGGGTCCAAACACTGAAGCTTTCTTT
v_gene: TRBV5-1; abundance: many; d_gene: .; j_gene: TRBJ1-5; CDR3aa: CASSPGSVNQPQHF; CDR3nt: TGCGCCAGCAGCCCAGGGTCCGTCAATCAGCCCCAGCATTTT
v_gene: TRBV15; abundance: few; d_gene: .; j_gene: TRBJ2-7; CDR3aa: CATSREGGSYEQYF; CDR3nt: TGTGCCACCAGCAGAGAAGGGGGAAGCTACGAGCAGTACTTC
v_gene: TRBV7-6; abundance: .; d_gene: TRBD2; j_gene: TRBJ2-2; CDR3aa: CASSFLGGGTGELFF; CDR3nt: TGTGCCAGCAGCTTCCTCGGGGGGGGCACCGGGGAGCTGTTTTTT
v_gene: TRBV25-1; abundance: few; d_gene: .; j_gene: TRBJ1-2; CDR3aa: CASSAFMGNYGYTF; CDR3nt: TGTGCCAGCAGTGCCTTTATGGGGAACTATGGCTACACCTTC
v_gene: TRBV29-1; abundance: few; d_gene: .; j_gene: TRBJ2-1; CDR3aa: CSVEKEYNEQFF; CDR3nt: TGCAGCGTTGAAAAAGAGTACAATGAGCAGTTCTTC
v_gene: TRBV11-2; abundance: many; d_gene: .; j_gene: TRBJ1-1; CDR3aa: CASSFRQEGTEAFF; CDR3nt: TGTGCCAGCAGCTTCAGGCAGGAGGGGACTGAAGCTTTCTTT
v_gene: TRBV5-1; abundance: .; d_gene: TRBD2; j_gene: TRBJ2-3; CDR3aa: CASSPRASGGLRTDTQYF; CDR3nt: TGCGCCAGCAGCCCCCGGGCTAGCGGGGGGCTCCGCACAGATACGCAGTATTTT
v_gene: TRBV29-1; abundance: .; d_gene: TRBD1; j_gene: TRBJ2-3; CDR3aa: CSVGGQGDFLFGTQYF; CDR3nt: TGCAGCGTTGGGGGCCAGGGGGATTTTCTCTTTGGTACGCAGTATTTT
v_gene: TRBV7-2; abundance: many; d_gene: .; j_gene: TRBJ1-5; CDR3aa: CASSSYNQPQHF; CDR3nt: TGTGCCAGCAGCTCCTATAATCAGCCCCAGCATTTT
v_gene: TRBV20-1; abundance: many; d_gene: .; j_gene: TRBJ2-7; CDR3aa: CSARVIRGFSYEQYF; CDR3nt: TGCAGTGCTAGAGTTATAAGGGGTTTCTCCTACGAGCAGTACTTC
v_gene: TRBV11-2; abundance: few; d_gene: .; j_gene: TRBJ2-7; CDR3aa: CASSLESYEQYF; CDR3nt: TGTGCCAGCAGCTTAGAGTCCTACGAGCAGTACTTC
v_gene: TRBV7-8; abundance: .; d_gene: TRBD2; j_gene: TRBJ2-1; CDR3aa: CASSGDAGGQPEQFF; CDR3nt: TGTGCCAGCAGCGGGGACGCGGGGGGGCAACCTGAGCAGTTCTTC
v_gene: TRBV20-1; abundance: few; d_gene: .; j_gene: TRBJ2-7; CDR3aa: CSASDSGSATYEQYF; CDR3nt: TGCAGTGCTAGCGACAGCGGATCGGCTACGTACGAGCAGTACTTC
v_gene: TRBV11-1; abundance: few; d_gene: .; j_gene: TRBJ1-2; CDR3aa: CASSFAAGNYGYTF; CDR3nt: TGTGCCAGCAGCTTCGCCGCCGGGAACTATGGCTACACCTTC
v_gene: TRBV12-3/TRBV12-4; abundance: few; d_gene: .; j_gene: TRBJ1-1; CDR3aa: CASSRRGSEAFF; CDR3nt: TGTGCCAGCAGTAGGAGGGGTAGTGAAGCTTTCTTT
v_gene: TRBV28; abundance: .; d_gene: TRBD1; j_gene: TRBJ2-1; CDR3aa: CASRFRDRVVGVGNEQFF; CDR3nt: TGTGCCAGCAGATTCCGGGACAGGGTCGTTGGGGTGGGCAATGAGCAGTTCTTC
v_gene: TRBV6-5; abundance: few; d_gene: .; j_gene: TRBJ1-3; CDR3aa: CASSYSMPPSRNSGNTIYF; CDR3nt: TGTGCCAGCAGTTACTCGATGCCCCCGAGCCGGAACTCTGGAAACACCATATATTTT
v_gene: TRBV20-1; abundance: .; d_gene: .; j_gene: TRBJ2-1; CDR3aa: CSARGGGRSHNEQFF; CDR3nt: TGCAGTGCTAGAGGCGGGGGCCGCTCCCACAATGAGCAGTTCTTC
v_gene: TRBV5-1; abundance: many; d_gene: .; j_gene: TRBJ1-2; CDR3aa: CASSLVSTNYGYTF; CDR3nt: TGCGCCAGCAGCTTGGTATCTACTAACTATGGCTACACCTTC
v_gene: TRBV7-9; abundance: many; d_gene: .; j_gene: TRBJ1-4; CDR3aa: CASSQGTATNEKLFF; CDR3nt: TGTGCCAGCAGCCAAGGCACGGCAACTAATGAAAAACTGTTTTTT
v_gene: TRBV12-5; abundance: few; d_gene: .; j_gene: TRBJ2-7; CDR3aa: CASGADGAYEQYF; CDR3nt: TGTGCTAGTGGTGCGGACGGAGCCTACGAGCAGTACTTC
v_gene: TRBV6-6; abundance: few; d_gene: .; j_gene: TRBJ1-5; CDR3aa: CASNRGQQPQHF; CDR3nt: TGTGCCAGCAATCGGGGGCAACAGCCCCAGCATTTT
v_gene: TRBV12-5; abundance: .; d_gene: TRBD1; j_gene: TRBJ1-1; CDR3aa: CASGPTGNSTEAFF; CDR3nt: TGTGCTAGTGGTCCGACAGGGAACAGCACTGAAGCTTTCTTT
v_gene: TRBV11-2; abundance: .; d_gene: TRBD2; j_gene: TRBJ2-3; CDR3aa: CASSPRGAGGDTQYF; CDR3nt: TGTGCCAGCAGCCCGCGTGGAGCGGGGGGAGATACGCAGTATTTT
v_gene: TRBV6-2/TRBV6-3; abundance: many; d_gene: .; j_gene: TRBJ1-5; CDR3aa: CASHRDSNQPQHF; CDR3nt: TGTGCCAGTCACCGGGACAGCAATCAGCCCCAGCATTTT
v_gene: TRBV6-6; abundance: .; d_gene: .; j_gene: TRBJ1-1; CDR3aa: CASSNSERWAEAFF; CDR3nt: TGTGCCAGCAGTAACTCGGAGCGGTGGGCTGAAGCTTTCTTT
v_gene: TRBV3-1; abundance: .; d_gene: TRBD2; j_gene: TRBJ2-1; CDR3aa: CASSQEIGAGDNEQFF; CDR3nt: TGTGCCAGCAGCCAAGAAATAGGGGCGGGAGACAATGAGCAGTTCTTC
v_gene: TRBV7-2; abundance: many; d_gene: TRBD1; j_gene: TRBJ1-1; CDR3aa: CASSSNVGQGAFF; CDR3nt: TGTGCCAGCAGCTCGAACGTCGGACAGGGGGCTTTCTTT
v_gene: TRBV5-1; abundance: few; d_gene: .; j_gene: TRBJ2-5; CDR3aa: CASAGTPETQYF; CDR3nt: TGCGCCAGTGCCGGGACACCTGAGACCCAGTACTTC
v_gene: TRBV12-3/TRBV12-4; abundance: many; d_gene: .; j_gene: TRBJ1-2; CDR3aa: CASSPDKNYGYTF; CDR3nt: TGTGCCAGCAGCCCCGACAAGAACTATGGCTACACCTTC
v_gene: TRBV28; abundance: .; d_gene: .; j_gene: TRBJ2-1; CDR3aa: CASSHGVEGYNEQFF; CDR3nt: TGTGCCAGCAGCCACGGGGTAGAGGGGTACAATGAGCAGTTCTTC
v_gene: TRBV12-3/TRBV12-4; abundance: .; d_gene: TRBD1; j_gene: TRBJ1-3; CDR3aa: CASSLEGGQSGNTIYF; CDR3nt: TGTGCCAGCAGTTTAGAGGGGGGACAGTCCGGAAACACCATATATTTT
v_gene: TRBV6-5; abundance: many; d_gene: .; j_gene: TRBJ1-4; CDR3aa: CASRALTAQATNEKLFF; CDR3nt: TGTGCCAGCAGAGCCCTGACAGCACAAGCAACTAATGAAAAACTGTTTTTT